The clone carrying this T cell receptor (beta chain) was seen at least ten times. The antigen remains unidentified. The sample belongs to a study of CD8 T cells in ankylosing spondylitis. Study results and caveats: Disease-linked clones reportedly showed significant enrichment in matched ankylosing spondylitis synovial fluid. Earlier work had already found some motif variants in reactive arthritis synovial fluid and blood. CD8+ cells made up the disease-linked clones, which were relatively rare in peripheral blood.

Libraries for TCR beta were made by quantitative 5'-RACE with molecular barcodes. TCRdb reanalysed the 5' RACE reads using MiXCR and keeps one entry per CDR3 protein. The data hold tens of thousands of distinct CDR3 sequences, with approximately 5% observed a single time. Per the germline V gene, CDR1 is SGHRS and CDR2 is YFSETQ. V was trimmed by 0 bases and J by 7 bases, leaving 4 bases between them. This CDR3 is 12 amino acids long. Sequencing was done on a sample of blood, either unsorted or a sorted T cell fraction (not recorded which). The sequence was obtained from a male donor with ankylosing spondylitis or in good health (not recorded which). The chain links TRBV5-1 to TRBJ2-2; no clear D. The CDR3 DNA reads TGCGCCAGCAGCTTGGTGCACGGGGAGCTGTTTTTT. This translates into CASSLVHGELFF.